The clone carrying this T cell receptor beta chain was seen a few times. What it binds is unknown. Each sample's TCRbeta library yielded on average around 41,000 productive templates. Here immunoSEQ multiplex PCR was the method, and the copy in TCRdb shows in-frame clones only, minus some. The table includes about 10,000 clones, roughly 87% detected once. This CDR3 comprises 14 residues. Germline lookup yields CDR1 MGHDK and CDR2 SYGVNS. Trimming took off 7 bases at V and 7 bases at J, with 20 bases between the two ends. This record belongs to a study of STAT3 mutations in large granular lymphocyte leukemia. Study information: Over half of T-LGLL patients had one or more immunosuppressive regimens. Findings of the study overall: Every T-cell large granular lymphocyte leukemia patient had at least one immunodominant TCR beta clonotype. In some patients, a small highly pathogenic clone possibly went undetected. Differing intervals and regimens complicate linking therapy response to clone burden.

The sample consisted of peripheral blood mononuclear cells. The origin of this receptor is a man in his fifties or sixties with T-cell large granular lymphocyte leukemia. Some clones in this sample may be carry-over from other donors' samples. The J gene is TRBJ2-7, the V gene TRBV25-1; D could derive from TRBD1 or TRBD2 (6 bases each). As DNA, the CDR3 is TGTGCCAGCATGAAGGAGGGGACACCCCGGGAGCAGTACTTC. Translation gives CASMKEGTPREQYF.